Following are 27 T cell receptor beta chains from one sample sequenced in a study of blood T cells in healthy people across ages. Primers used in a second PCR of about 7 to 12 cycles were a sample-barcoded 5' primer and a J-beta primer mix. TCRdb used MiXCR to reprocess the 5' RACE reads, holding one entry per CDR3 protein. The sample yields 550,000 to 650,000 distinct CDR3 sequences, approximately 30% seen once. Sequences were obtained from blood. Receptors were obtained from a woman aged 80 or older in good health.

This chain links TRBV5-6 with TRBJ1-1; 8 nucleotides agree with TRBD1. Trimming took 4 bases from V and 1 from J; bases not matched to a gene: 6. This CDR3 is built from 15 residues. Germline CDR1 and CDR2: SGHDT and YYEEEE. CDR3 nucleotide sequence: TGTGCCAGCAGCCGCGTGGGGACAGGGAACACTGAAGCTTTCTTT. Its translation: CASSRVGTGNTEAFF.

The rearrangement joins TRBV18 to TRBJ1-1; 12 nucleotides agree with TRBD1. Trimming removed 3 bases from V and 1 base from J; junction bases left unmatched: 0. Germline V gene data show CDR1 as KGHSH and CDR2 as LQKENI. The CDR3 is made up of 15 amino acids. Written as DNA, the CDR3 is TGTGCCAGCTCACCGGGACAGGGGGCGAACACTGAAGCTTTCTTT. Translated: CASSPGQGANTEAFF.

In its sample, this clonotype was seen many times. Here the CDR3 reads CASSLVGANEKLFF. CDR3 in DNA: TGCGCCAGCAGCTTGGTTGGGGCGAATGAAAAACTGTTTTTT. The chain employs TRBV5-1 and TRBJ1-4; possibly TRBD1 for D (5 bases). The CDR3 consists of 14 residues. Looked up from germline, CDR1 is SGHRS and CDR2 is YFSETQ. The V end lost 0 bases, the J end lost 5 bases, and 8 bases lay between the germline ends.

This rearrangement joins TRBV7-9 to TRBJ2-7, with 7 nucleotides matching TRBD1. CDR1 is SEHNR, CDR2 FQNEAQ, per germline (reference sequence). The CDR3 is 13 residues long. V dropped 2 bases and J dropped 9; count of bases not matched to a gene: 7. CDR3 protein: CASSLPDRVRQYF. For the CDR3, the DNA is TGTGCCAGCAGCTTACCCGACAGGGTGAGGCAGTACTTC. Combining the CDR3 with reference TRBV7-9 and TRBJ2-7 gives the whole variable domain DTGVSQNPRHKITKRGQNVTFRCDPISEHNRLYWYRQTLGQGPEFLTYFQNEAQLEKSRLLSDRFSAERPKGSFSTLEIQRTEQGDSAMYLCASSLPDRVRQYFGPGTRLTVT.

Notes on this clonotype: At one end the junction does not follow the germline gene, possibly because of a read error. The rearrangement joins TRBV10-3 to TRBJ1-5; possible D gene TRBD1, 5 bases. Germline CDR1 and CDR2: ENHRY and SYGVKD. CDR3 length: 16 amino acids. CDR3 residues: CAISESHRLGNQPQHF. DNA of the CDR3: TGTGCCATTAGTGAGTCTCACAGGTTAGGGAATCAGCCCCAGCATTTT.

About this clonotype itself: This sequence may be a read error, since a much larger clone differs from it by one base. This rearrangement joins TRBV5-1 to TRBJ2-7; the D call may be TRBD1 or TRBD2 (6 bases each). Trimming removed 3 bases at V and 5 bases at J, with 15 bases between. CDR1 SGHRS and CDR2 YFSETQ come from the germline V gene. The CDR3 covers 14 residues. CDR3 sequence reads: CASSSGAEGHEQYF. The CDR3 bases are TGCGCCAGCAGCTCGGGGGCCGAGGGCCACGAGCAGTACTTC. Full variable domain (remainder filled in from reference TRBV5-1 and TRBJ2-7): KAGVTQTPRYLIKTRGQQVTLSCSPISGHRSVSWYQQTPGQGLQFLFEYFSETQRNKGNFPGRFSGRQFSNSRSEMNVSTLELGDSALYLCASSSGAEGHEQYFGPGTRLTVT.

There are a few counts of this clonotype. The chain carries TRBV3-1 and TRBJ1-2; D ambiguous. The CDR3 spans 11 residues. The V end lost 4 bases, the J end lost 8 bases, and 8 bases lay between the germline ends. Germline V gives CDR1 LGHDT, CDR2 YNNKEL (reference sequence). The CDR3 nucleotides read TGTGCCAGCAGCCTCGTGTTCGGCTACACCTTC. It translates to CASSLVFGYTF.

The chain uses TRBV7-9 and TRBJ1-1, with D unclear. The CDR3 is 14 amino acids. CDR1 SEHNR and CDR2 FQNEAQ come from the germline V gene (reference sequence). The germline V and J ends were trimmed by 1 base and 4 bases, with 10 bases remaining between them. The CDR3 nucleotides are TGTGCCAGCAGCTTAGAAGGTTCGGGCACTGAAGCTTTCTTT. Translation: CASSLEGSGTEAFF. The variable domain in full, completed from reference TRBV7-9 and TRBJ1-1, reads DTGVSQNPRHKITKRGQNVTFRCDPISEHNRLYWYRQTLGQGPEFLTYFQNEAQLEKSRLLSDRFSAERPKGSFSTLEIQRTEQGDSAMYLCASSLEGSGTEAFFGQGTRLTVV.

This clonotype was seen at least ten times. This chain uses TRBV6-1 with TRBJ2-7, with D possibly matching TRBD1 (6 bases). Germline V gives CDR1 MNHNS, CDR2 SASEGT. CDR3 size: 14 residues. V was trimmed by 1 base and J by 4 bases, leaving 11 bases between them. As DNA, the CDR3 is TGTGCCAGCAGTGAAGGCCCGAGGGGGTACGAGCAGTACTTC. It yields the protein CASSEGPRGYEQYF.

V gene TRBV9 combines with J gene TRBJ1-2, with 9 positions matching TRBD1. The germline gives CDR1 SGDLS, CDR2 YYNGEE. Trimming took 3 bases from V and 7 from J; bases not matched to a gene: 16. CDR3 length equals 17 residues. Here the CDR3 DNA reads TGTGCCAGCAGCGCTAGGACGGCCGGGACAGGGTGGAGTGGCTACACCTTC. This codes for CASSARTAGTGWSGYTF. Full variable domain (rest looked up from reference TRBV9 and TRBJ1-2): DSGVTQTPKHLITATGQRVTLRCSPRSGDLSVYWYQQSLDQGLQFLIQYYNGEERAKGNILERFSAQQFPDLHSELNLSSLELGDSALYFCASSARTAGTGWSGYTFGSGTRLTVV.

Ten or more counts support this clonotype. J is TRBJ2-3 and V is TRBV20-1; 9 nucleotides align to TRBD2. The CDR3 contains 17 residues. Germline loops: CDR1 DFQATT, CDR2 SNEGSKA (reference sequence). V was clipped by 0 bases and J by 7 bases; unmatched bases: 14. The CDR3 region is CSARERGAGGLGNTQYF. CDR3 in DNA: TGCAGTGCTAGAGAACGAGGAGCGGGGGGCCTCGGGAATACGCAGTATTTT.

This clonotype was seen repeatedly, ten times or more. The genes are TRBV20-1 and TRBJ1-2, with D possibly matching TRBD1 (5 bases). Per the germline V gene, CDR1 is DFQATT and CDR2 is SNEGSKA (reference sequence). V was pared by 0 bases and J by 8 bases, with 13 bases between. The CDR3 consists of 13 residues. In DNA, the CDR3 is TGCAGTGCTAGAGATGGACATTGGCGAGGCTACACCTTC. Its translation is CSARDGHWRGYTF.

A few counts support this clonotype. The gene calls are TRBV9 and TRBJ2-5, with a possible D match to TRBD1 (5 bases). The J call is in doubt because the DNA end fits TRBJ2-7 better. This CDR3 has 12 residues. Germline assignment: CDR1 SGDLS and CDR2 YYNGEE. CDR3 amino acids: CASPRREGEQYF. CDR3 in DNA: TGTGCCAGCCCCCGCAGGGAAGGCGAGCAGTACTTC.

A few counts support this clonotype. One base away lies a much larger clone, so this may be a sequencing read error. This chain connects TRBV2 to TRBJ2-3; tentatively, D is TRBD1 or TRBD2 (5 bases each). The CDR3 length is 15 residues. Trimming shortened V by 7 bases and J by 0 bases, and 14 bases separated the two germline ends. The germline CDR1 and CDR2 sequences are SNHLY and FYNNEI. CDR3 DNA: TGTGCCAGCAACCGCCGGGGCTCTAGCACAGATACGCAGTATTTT. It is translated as CASNRRGSSTDTQYF. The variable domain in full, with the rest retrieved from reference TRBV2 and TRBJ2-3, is EPEVTQTPSHQVTQMGQEVILRCVPISNHLYFYWYRQILGQKVEFLVSFYNNEISEKSEIFDDQFSVERPDGSNFTLKIRSTKLEDSAMYFCASNRRGSSTDTQYFGPGTRLTVL.

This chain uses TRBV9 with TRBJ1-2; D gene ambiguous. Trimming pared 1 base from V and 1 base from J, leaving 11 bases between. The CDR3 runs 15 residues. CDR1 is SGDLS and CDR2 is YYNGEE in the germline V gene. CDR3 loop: CASSVLDGLNYGYTF. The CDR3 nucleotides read TGTGCCAGCAGCGTATTAGACGGCCTTAACTATGGCTACACCTTC.

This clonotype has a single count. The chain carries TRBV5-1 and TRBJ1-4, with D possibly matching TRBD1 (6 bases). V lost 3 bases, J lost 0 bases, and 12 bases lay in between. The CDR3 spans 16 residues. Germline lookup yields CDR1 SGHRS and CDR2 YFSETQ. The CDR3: CASSSSRGSTNEKLFF. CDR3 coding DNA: TGCGCCAGCAGCTCGAGCAGGGGATCAACTAATGAAAAACTGTTTTTT.

The DNA for the CDR3 is TGTGCCACCAGTGATCTCCGGGACAGGGGAGCAGATACGCAGTATTTT. Protein: CATSDLRDRGADTQYF. This chain connects TRBV24-1 to TRBJ2-3, with TRBD1 matching over 10 bases. The germline V gene encodes CDR1 KGHDR and CDR2 SFDVKD. V dropped 3 bases and J dropped 4; count of bases not matched to a gene: 6. This CDR3 spans 16 amino acids.

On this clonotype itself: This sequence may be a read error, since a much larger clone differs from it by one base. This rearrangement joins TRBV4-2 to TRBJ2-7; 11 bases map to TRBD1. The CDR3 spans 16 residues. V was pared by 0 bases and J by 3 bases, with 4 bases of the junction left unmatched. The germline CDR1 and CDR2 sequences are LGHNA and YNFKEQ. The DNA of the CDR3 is TGTGCCAGCAGCCAAGATAGGGACAGGGGGGGCTACGAGCAGTACTTC. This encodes CASSQDRDRGGYEQYF.

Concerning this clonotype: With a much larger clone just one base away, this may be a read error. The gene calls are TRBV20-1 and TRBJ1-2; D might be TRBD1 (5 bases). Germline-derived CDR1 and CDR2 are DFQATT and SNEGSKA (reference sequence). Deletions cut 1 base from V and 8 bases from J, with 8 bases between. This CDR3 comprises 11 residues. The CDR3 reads CSARGNRGYTF. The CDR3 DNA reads TGCAGTGCTAGAGGAAACAGGGGCTACACCTTC.

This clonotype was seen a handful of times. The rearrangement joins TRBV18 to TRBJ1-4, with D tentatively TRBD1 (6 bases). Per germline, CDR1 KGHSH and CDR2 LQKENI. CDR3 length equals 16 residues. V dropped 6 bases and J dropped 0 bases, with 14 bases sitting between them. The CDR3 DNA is TGTGCCAGCTCCCCCCTCGGGGGGCCAACTAATGAAAAACTGTTTTTT. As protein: CASSPLGGPTNEKLFF.

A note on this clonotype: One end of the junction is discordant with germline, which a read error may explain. CDR3 DNA: TGTGCCGGCAGCCAAGGGACAGGGCTTTACGAGCAGTACTTC. The encoded protein is CAGSQGTGLYEQYF. The chain employs TRBV7-2 and TRBJ2-7; 9 bases are shared with TRBD1. CDR1 is SGHTA and CDR2 is FQGNSA in the germline V gene. CDR3 size: 14 residues.

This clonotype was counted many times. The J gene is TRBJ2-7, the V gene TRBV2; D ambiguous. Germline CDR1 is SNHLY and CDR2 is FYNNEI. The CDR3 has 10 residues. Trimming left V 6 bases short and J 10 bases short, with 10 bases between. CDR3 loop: CASSGTTQYF. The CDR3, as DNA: TGTGCCAGCAGCGGTACAACCCAGTACTTC. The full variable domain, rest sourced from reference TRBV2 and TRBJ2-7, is EPEVTQTPSHQVTQMGQEVILRCVPISNHLYFYWYRQILGQKVEFLVSFYNNEISEKSEIFDDQFSVERPDGSNFTLKIRSTKLEDSAMYFCASSGTTQYFGPGTRLTVT.

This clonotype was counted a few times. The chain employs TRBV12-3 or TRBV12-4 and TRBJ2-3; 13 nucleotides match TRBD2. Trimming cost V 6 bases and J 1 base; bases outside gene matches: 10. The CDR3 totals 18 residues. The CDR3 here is CASRGTSGGATRTDTQYF. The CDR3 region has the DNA TGTGCCAGCAGGGGAACTAGCGGGGGGGCGACTCGCACAGATACGCAGTATTTT.

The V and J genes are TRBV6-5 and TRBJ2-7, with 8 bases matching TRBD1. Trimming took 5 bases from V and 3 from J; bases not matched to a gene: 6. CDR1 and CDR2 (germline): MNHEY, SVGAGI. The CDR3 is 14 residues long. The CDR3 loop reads CASSTAGGYYEQYF. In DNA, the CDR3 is TGTGCCAGCAGTACAGCAGGGGGCTACTACGAGCAGTACTTC.

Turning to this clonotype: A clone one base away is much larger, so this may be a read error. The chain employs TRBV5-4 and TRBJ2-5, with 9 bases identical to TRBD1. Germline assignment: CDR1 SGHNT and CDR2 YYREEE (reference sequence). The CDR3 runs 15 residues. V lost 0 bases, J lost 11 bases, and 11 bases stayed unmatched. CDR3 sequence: CASSLGGDRVDEQYF. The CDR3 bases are TGTGCCAGCAGCTTGGGAGGGGACAGGGTGGATGAGCAGTACTTC.

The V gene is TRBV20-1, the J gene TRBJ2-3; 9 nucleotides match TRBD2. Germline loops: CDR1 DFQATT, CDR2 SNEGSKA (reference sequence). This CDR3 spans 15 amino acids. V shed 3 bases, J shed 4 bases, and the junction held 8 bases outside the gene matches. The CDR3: CSASGTSSNPDTQYF. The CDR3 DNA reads TGCAGTGCTAGCGGGACTAGCAGTAATCCAGATACGCAGTATTTT.

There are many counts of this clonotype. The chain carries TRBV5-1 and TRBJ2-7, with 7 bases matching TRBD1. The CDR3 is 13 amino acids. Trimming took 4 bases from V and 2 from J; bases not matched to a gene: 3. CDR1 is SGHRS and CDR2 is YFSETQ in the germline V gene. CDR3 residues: CASSGDSTYEQYF. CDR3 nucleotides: TGCGCCAGCAGCGGGGACAGTACCTACGAGCAGTACTTC.